This note documents a single TCR beta chain sequence. Its antigen is not identified. The sample comes from a study of shared clonotypes between healthy human individuals. Repertoires were generated with immunoSEQ multiplex PCR, while TCRdb's copy carries only in-frame clones and drops some. The repertoire holds some 2 million clones, with approximately 94% as singletons. The CDR3 runs to 14 residues. The germline V gene has CDR1 SGHDT and CDR2 YYEEEE. V shed 4 bases, J shed 3 bases, and the junction held 5 bases outside the gene matches. Study observations and caveats: Across subsets, estimated richness was generally greater for naive than for memory populations.

Terminally differentiated effector memory CD45RA+ cells were excluded by CCR7 positive selection of CD45RO-negative cells. This clonotype was sampled from a man between 18 and 29 years old in good health. V usage is TRBV5-6 and J usage is TRBJ2-5; TRBD2 agrees at 8 bases. Sequenced material: naive CD8+ T cells sorted from blood. The CDR3 is CASSRGLAEETQYF. The DNA for the CDR3 is TGTGCCAGCAGCCGAGGACTAGCTGAAGAGACCCAGTACTTC.